This T cell receptor beta chain appears in the sequencing data of a study of blood T cell repertoires in COVID-19. Study at large: COVID-19 samples, acute and convalescent, were from the United States, Italy and Spain. Sources were T cells, B-cell-depleted T cells, or PBMCs; the material itself was cDNA or gDNA.

Original processing notes: Amplified reference gene primers provided the basis for estimating nucleated cell counts. Clones were read by immunoSEQ multiplex PCR, and TCRdb kept only the in-frame ones, dropping some. Clonal size and the V and J genes are those of that table, whereas D and trimming came from the DNA. The data contain 300,000 or so clones, about 90% of them singletons. Trimming at V came to 4 bases and at J to 7 bases, leaving 8 bases not matched to a gene. This CDR3 comprises 15 residues. Germline V gene lookup returns CDR1 LGHDT and CDR2 YNNKEL (reference sequence). This receptor was identified in a woman aged 45 to 65 who had recovered from COVID-19. Sample: peripheral blood. V and J are TRBV3-1 (or the pseudogene TRBV3-2) and TRBJ1-3, with 9 positions matching TRBD1. Here the CDR3 reads CASSRTGEGPNTIYF. The CDR3 nucleotides read TGTGCCAGCAGCCGGACAGGGGAGGGTCCCAACACCATATATTTT.